The 9 T cell receptor beta chains presented below share a single source sample, sequenced in a study of blood T cell repertoires in COVID-19 (dated by TCRdb to 2020 to 2021). Library preparation used the immunoSEQ multiplex PCR assay. The source is immuneACCESS, and TCRdb retained only in-frame sequences with V and J called. Part of the clones is not carried over; for the studies checked, unresolved V genes explain less than half of this, and the remainder is unexplained. Recorded for this sample are 400,000 or so clones; roughly 88% of them occurred a single time. Roughly 2% of the sample lies in the top ten. Sequencing was performed on PBMCs or T cells enriched from blood (not recorded which). Receptors originate from a middle-aged woman with acute COVID-19.

The V call is TRBV18, the J call TRBJ2-5, with 9 bases identical to TRBD2. Trimming took 5 bases from V and 5 from J; bases not matched to a gene: 3. Germline values: CDR1 KGHSH, CDR2 LQKENI. The CDR3 covers 13 residues. The CDR3 spells CASSVTSGETQYF. CDR3 sequence (DNA): TGTGCCAGCTCAGTCACTAGCGGGGAGACCCAGTACTTC.

The V and J genes are TRBV24-1 and TRBJ2-2; 9 nucleotides line up with TRBD1. The germline CDR1 and CDR2 sequences are KGHDR and SFDVKD. The V segment lost 5 bases and the J segment 6 bases; nucleotides outside the gene matches: 6. The CDR3 spans 15 residues. CDR3 loop: CATSGRGQGPGELFF. Written as DNA, the CDR3 is TGTGCCACCAGTGGTCGGGGACAGGGTCCCGGGGAGCTGTTTTTT.

The genes are TRBV9 and TRBJ2-1; 10 bases match TRBD2. The V gene's germline CDR1 is SGDLS and CDR2 YYNGEE. CDR3 length equals 15 residues. With V trimmed by 3 bases and J by 9 bases, 9 bases remained unmatched. This CDR3 is CASSATGLAEAEQFF. The CDR3 nucleotides are TGTGCCAGCAGCGCAACCGGACTAGCGGAGGCTGAGCAGTTCTTC. Full variable domain (missing parts from reference TRBV9 and TRBJ2-1): DSGVTQTPKHLITATGQRVTLRCSPRSGDLSVYWYQQSLDQGLQFLIQYYNGEERAKGNILERFSAQQFPDLHSELNLSSLELGDSALYFCASSATGLAEAEQFFGPGTRLTVL.

This clone was observed a single time. The chain has TRBV7-2 and TRBJ1-3, with D possibly being TRBD1 (5 bases). V shed 5 bases and J shed 4 bases, with 15 bases lying between them. This CDR3 is built from 15 residues. The germline V gene has CDR1 SGHTA and CDR2 FQGNSA. The CDR3 protein is CASSLFRQPGNTIYF. CDR3 in DNA: TGTGCCAGCAGCCTTTTCCGACAGCCCGGAAACACCATATATTTT.

The genes are TRBV4-1 and TRBJ2-5, with 8 bases fitting TRBD2. Looked up from germline, CDR1 is MGHRA and CDR2 is YSYEKL. Trimming took 0 bases from V and 4 from J; bases not matched to a gene: 10. The CDR3 consists of 17 residues. The CDR3 DNA follows: TGCGCCAGCAGCCAAGATGGAGCCGGGGGGGCCGGAGAGACCCAGTACTTC. Its protein product is CASSQDGAGGAGETQYF.

The chain is built from TRBV15 and TRBJ1-2; D remains unclear. The CDR3 has 13 residues. V lost 1 base, J lost 5 bases, and 8 bases lay in between. Germline V gives CDR1 LNHNV, CDR2 YYDKDF (reference sequence). In nucleotides, the CDR3 is TGTGCCACCAGCAGAGGATTGCAGTATGGCTACACCTTC. This encodes CATSRGLQYGYTF.

The genes are TRBV11-2 and TRBJ2-5, with a possible D match to TRBD2 (5 bases). CDR1 and CDR2 from the germline V gene are SGHAT and FQNNGV. CDR3 size: 15 residues. V was cut by 2 bases and J by 4 bases, with 14 bases left in between. The CDR3: CASSLYISAPETQYF. The CDR3 region has the DNA TGTGCCAGCAGCTTATATATTAGCGCCCCAGAGACCCAGTACTTC.

The V and J genes are TRBV7-8 and TRBJ2-3, with D unresolved. Trimming cost V 3 bases and J 0 bases, with 7 bases left between them. Germline V gene data show CDR1 as SGHVS and CDR2 as FQNEAQ. The CDR3 covers 14 residues. CDR3 in DNA: TGTGCCAGCAGCTTCTCGTCTAGCACAGATACGCAGTATTTT. It encodes CASSFSSSTDTQYF. The full variable domain, its missing parts supplied by reference TRBV7-8 and TRBJ2-3, is GAGVSQSPRYKVAKRGQDVALRCDPISGHVSLFWYQQALGQGPEFLTYFQNEAQLDKSGLPSDRFFAERPEGSVSTLKIQRTQQEDSAVYLCASSFSSSTDTQYFGPGTRLTVL.

V usage is TRBV7-7 and J usage is TRBJ2-1; D is possibly TRBD2 (6 bases). V lost 4 bases and J lost 10, with 20 bases in between. There are 15 residues in the CDR3. From germline, CDR1 is SSHAT and CDR2 FNYEAQ (reference sequence). The chain's CDR3 is CASSSLTSPAGEQFF. The CDR3 DNA reads TGTGCCAGCAGCTCCCTTACTAGCCCGGCCGGGGAGCAGTTCTTC.